This paragraph covers one TCR beta chain sequence. This entry is derived from a study of cytotoxic CD8 clonotypes in ibrutinib-treated CLL. The germline V gene has CDR1 SGHTA and CDR2 FQGNSA. The CDR3 is made up of 15 amino acids. After removal of 2 bases from V and 5 bases from J, the junction contained 7 bases not matched to a gene. Assay used: immunoSEQ multiplex PCR; TCRdb lists only in-frame clones, some missing. This table holds about 300,000 clones, approximately 79% found once. The source material was PBMCs, sampled at disease progression, from a patient treated with ibrutinib. The receptor was isolated from a human donor with chronic lymphocytic leukemia. The V and J genes are TRBV7-2 and TRBJ2-5, with 8 bases lining up with TRBD2. The CDR3 nucleotides are TGTGCCAGCAGCTTAACCGGGACTAGGACGGAGACCCAGTACTTC. Amino acid sequence: CASSLTGTRTETQYF.